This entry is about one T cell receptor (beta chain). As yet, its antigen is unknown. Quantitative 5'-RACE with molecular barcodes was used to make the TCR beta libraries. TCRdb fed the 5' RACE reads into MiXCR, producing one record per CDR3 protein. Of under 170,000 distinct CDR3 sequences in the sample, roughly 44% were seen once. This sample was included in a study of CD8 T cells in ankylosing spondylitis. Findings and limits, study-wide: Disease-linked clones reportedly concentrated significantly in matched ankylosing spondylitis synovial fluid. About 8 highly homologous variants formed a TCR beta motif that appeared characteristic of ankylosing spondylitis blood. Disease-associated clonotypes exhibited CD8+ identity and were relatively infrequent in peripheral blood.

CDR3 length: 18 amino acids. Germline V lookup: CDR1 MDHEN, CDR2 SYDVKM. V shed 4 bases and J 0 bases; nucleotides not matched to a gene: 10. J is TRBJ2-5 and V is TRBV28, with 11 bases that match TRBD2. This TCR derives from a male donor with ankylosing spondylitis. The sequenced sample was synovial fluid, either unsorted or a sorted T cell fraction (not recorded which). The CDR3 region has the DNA TGTGCCAGCAGTTACGTGGGGACTAGCGGCTTAAACCAAGAGACCCAGTACTTC. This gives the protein CASSYVGTSGLNQETQYF.